One T cell receptor (beta chain) is described in this entry. These data originate in a study of control samples from healthy donors and cancer patients. Assay used: immunoSEQ multiplex PCR; TCRdb lists only in-frame clones, some missing. The sample holds some 34,000 clones, about 94% seen once. The ends were cut back, 1 base at V and 4 bases at J, with 22 bases in the middle. The CDR3 consists of 18 residues. Germline lookup yields CDR1 LNHDA and CDR2 SQIVND (reference sequence). This chain connects TRBV19 to TRBJ1-1; D unclear. Sequenced material: PBMCs. The source is a man aged 40-50 years with colorectal cancer. CDR3 in amino acids: CASSIGEAASRFPTEAFF. The CDR3 DNA is TGTGCCAGTAGTATAGGGGAGGCAGCTTCCCGGTTTCCCACTGAAGCTTTCTTT. Combining the CDR3 with reference TRBV19 and TRBJ1-1 gives the whole variable domain DGGITQSPKYLFRKEGQNVTLSCEQNLNHDAMYWYRQDPGQGLRLIYYSQIVNDFQKGDIAEGYSVSREKKESFPLTVTSAQKNPTAFYLCASSIGEAASRFPTEAFFGQGTRLTVV.